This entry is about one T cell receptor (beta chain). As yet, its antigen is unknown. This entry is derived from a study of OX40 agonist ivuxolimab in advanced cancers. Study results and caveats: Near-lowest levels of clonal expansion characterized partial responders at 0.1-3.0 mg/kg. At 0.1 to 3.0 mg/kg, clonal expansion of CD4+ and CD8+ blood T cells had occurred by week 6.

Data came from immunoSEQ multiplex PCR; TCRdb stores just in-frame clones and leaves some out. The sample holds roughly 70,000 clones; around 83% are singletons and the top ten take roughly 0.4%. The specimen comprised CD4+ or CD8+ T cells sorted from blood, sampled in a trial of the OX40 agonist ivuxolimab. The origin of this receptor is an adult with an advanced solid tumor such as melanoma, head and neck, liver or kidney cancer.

The CDR3 loop is CASSPLPPPDQPQHF. The CDR3 DNA sequence: TGTGCCAGCTCACCATTGCCGCCACCAGATCAGCCCCAGCATTTT. V is TRBV18 and J is TRBJ1-5; D is unresolved. Germline V CDR1 and CDR2: KGHSH, LQKENI. V was cut by 2 bases and J by 5 bases, with 13 bases left in between. The CDR3 spans 15 residues.